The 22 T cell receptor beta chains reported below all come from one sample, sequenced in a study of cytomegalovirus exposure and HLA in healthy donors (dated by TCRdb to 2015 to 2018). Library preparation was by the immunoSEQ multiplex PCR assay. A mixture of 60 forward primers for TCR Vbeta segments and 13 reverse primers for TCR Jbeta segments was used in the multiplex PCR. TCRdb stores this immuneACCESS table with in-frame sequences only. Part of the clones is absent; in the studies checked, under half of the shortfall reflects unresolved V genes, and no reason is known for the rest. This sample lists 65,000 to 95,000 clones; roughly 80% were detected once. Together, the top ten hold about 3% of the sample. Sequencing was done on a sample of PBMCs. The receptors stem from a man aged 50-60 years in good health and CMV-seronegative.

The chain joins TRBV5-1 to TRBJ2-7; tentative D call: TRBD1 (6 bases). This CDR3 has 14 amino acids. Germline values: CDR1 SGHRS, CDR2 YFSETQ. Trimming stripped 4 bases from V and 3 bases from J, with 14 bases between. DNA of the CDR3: TGCGCCAGCAGCCCCCTGGGGGCACACTACGAGCAGTACTTC. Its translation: CASSPLGAHYEQYF.

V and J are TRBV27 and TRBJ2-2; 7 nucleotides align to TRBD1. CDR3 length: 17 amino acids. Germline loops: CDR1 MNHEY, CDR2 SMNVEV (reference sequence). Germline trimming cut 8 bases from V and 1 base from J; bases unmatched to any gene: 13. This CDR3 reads CASRKAGTAMNTGELFF. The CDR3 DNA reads TGTGCCAGCCGTAAAGCCGGGACAGCCATGAACACCGGGGAGCTGTTTTTT.

The CDR3 DNA sequence: TGTGCCAGTAGTATCCGACAGGGGAAAGGCAATCAGCCCCAGCATTTT. Protein sequence: CASSIRQGKGNQPQHF. The chain couples TRBV19 to TRBJ1-5, with 8 bases that match TRBD1. CDR1 is LNHDA and CDR2 is SQIVND in the germline V gene (reference sequence). V lost 3 bases, J lost 2 bases, and 6 bases stayed unmatched. This CDR3 comprises 16 residues.

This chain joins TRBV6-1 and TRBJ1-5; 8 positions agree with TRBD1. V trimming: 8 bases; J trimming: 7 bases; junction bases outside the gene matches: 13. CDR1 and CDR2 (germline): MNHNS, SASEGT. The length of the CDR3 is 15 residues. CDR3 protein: CASSLGWTGSQPQHF. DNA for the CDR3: TGTGCCAGCTCCCTGGGGTGGACAGGGTCACAGCCCCAGCATTTT.

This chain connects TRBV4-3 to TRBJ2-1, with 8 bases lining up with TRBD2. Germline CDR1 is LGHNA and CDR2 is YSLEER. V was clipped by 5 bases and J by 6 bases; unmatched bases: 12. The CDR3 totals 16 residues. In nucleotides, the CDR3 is TGCGCCAGCAGCGAAGCGCCGGGACTAGGAGCCAATGAGCAGTTCTTC. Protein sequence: CASSEAPGLGANEQFF.

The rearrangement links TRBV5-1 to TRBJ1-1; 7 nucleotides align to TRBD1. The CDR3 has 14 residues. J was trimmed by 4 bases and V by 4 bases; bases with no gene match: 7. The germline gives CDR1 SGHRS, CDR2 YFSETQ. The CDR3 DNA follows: TGCGCCAGCAGCCGTACAGGGGACGGCACTGAAGCTTTCTTT. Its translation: CASSRTGDGTEAFF.

The CDR3 loop is CASSLAVYSTDTQYF. The CDR3 nucleotides are TGCGCCAGCAGCTTGGCAGTATATAGCACAGATACGCAGTATTTT. V and J are TRBV5-1 and TRBJ2-3; unclear D gene. This CDR3 is 15 amino acids long. Per germline, CDR1 SGHRS and CDR2 YFSETQ. V dropped 0 bases and J dropped 0 bases, with 8 bases sitting between them.

The CDR3 sequence is CASSLSGKSTDTQYF. For the CDR3, the DNA is TGTGCCAGCAGCTTGAGCGGGAAAAGCACAGATACGCAGTATTTT. The chain joins TRBV5-4 to TRBJ2-3; 7 positions match TRBD2. The germline V gene encodes CDR1 SGHNT and CDR2 YYREEE (reference sequence). The J segment lost 0 bases and the V segment lost 1 base, leaving 2 bases of the junction unmatched. The CDR3 spans 15 residues.

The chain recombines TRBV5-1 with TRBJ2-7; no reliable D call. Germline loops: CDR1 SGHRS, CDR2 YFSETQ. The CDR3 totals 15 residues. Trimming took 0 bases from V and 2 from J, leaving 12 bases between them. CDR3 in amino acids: CASSLDPGYPYEQYF. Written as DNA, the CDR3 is TGCGCCAGCAGCTTGGACCCAGGATACCCCTACGAGCAGTACTTC.

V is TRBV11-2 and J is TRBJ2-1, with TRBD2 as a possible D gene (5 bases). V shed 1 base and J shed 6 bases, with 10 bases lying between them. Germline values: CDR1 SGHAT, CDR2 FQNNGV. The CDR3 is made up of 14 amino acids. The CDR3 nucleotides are TGTGCCAGCAGCTTAGGCGGGCAGGTCAATGAGCAGTTCTTC. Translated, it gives CASSLGGQVNEQFF.

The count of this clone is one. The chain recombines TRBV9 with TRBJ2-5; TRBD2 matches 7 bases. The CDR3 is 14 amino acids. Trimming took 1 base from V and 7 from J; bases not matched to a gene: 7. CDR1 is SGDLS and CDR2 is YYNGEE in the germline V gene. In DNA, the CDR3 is TGTGCCAGCAGCGTAAAAGGGGAGGGAGGGACCCAGTACTTC. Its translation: CASSVKGEGGTQYF.

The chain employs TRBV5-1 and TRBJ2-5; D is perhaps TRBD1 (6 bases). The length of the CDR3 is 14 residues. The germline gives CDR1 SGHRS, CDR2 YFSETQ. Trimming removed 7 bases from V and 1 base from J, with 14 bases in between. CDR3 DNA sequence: TGCGCCAGCCCCAGCCGGGACACCCAAGAGACCCAGTACTTC. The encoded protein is CASPSRDTQETQYF.

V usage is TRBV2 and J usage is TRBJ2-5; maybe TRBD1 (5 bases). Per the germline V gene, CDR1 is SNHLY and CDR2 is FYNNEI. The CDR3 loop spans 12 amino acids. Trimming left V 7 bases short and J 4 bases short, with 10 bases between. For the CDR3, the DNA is TGTGCCAGCAAAAGAGACAGAGAGACCCAGTACTTC. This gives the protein CASKRDRETQYF.

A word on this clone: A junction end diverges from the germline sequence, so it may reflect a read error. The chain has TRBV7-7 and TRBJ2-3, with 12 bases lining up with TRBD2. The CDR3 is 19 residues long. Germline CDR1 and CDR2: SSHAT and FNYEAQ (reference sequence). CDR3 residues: CASSLPASGGAGRTDTQYF. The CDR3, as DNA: TGTGCTAGCAGCTTACCCGCTAGCGGGGGGGCCGGGAGAACAGATACGCAGTATTTT.

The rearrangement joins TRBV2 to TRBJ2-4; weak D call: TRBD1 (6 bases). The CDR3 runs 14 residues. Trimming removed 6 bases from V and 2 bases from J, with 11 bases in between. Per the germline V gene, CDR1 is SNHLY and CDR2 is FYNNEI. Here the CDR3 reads CASSEQGTKNIQYF. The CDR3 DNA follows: TGTGCCAGCAGCGAGCAGGGGACCAAAAACATTCAGTACTTC.

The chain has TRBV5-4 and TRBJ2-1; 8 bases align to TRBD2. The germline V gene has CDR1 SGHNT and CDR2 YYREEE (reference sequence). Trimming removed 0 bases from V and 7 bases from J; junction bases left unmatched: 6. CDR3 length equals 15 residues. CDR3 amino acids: CASSLAVAGWNEQFF. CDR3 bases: TGTGCCAGCAGCTTGGCAGTAGCGGGGTGGAATGAGCAGTTCTTC.

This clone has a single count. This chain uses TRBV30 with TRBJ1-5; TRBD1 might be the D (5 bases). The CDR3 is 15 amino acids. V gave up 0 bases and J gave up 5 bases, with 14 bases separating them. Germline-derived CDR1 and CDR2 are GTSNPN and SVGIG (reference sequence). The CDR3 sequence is CAWSVGVQAHQPQHF. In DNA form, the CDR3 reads TGTGCCTGGAGTGTAGGGGTGCAGGCCCATCAGCCCCAGCATTTT.

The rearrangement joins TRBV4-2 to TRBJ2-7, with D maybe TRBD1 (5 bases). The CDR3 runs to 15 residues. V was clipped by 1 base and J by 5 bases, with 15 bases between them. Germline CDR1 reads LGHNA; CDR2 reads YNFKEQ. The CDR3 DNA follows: TGTGCCAGCAGCCAAGGACAGTGGAACCGGAACGAGCAGTACTTC. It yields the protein CASSQGQWNRNEQYF.

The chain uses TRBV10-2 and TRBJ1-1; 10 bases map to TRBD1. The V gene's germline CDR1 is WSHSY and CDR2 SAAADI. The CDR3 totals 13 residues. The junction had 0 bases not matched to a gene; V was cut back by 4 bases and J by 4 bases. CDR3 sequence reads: CASSGTGGTEAFF. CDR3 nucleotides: TGCGCCAGCAGTGGGACAGGGGGCACTGAAGCTTTCTTT.

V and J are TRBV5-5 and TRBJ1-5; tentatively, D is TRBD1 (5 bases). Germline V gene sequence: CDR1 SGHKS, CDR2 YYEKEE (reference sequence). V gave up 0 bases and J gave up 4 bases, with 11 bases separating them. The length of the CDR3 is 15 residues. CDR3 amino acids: CASSLVPGVNQPQHF. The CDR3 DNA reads TGTGCCAGCAGCTTGGTGCCGGGGGTAAATCAGCCCCAGCATTTT.

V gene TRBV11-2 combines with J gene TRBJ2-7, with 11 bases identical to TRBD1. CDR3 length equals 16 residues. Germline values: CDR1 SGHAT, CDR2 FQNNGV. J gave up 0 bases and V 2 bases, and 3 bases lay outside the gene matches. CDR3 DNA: TGTGCCAGCAGCTTACCCGGGACAGGGGGCTCCTACGAGCAGTACTTC. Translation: CASSLPGTGGSYEQYF.

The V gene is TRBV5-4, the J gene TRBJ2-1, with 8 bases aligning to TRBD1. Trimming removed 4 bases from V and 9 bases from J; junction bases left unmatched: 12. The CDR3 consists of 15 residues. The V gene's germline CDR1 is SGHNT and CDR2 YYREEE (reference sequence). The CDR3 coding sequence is TGTGCCAGCAGCGGTCAGGGGGCTCCTACAATTGAGCAGTTCTTC. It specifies CASSGQGAPTIEQFF.